The 8 T cell receptor beta chains reported below all come from one sample, sequenced in a study of spatial heterogeneity in lung cancer. One entry per CDR3 protein results from TCRdb running MiXCR on the 5' RACE reads. The sample includes some 54,000 distinct CDR3 sequences, roughly 8.1% of them seen just once. The time point: blood at routine non-recurrence follow-up after resection. Whole RNA, which was extracted from tumor, nontumor lung tissue or frozen PBMC, was sequenced without any cell sorting. The sample in question was PBMCs, obtained at follow-up. The receptor source for this set is a female donor with early-stage non-small cell lung cancer.

In its sample, this clonotype was seen many times. The CDR3 DNA follows: TGTGCCGGAGGACAGGCGACCTCTGGAAACACCATATATTTT. This sequence encodes CAGGQATSGNTIYF. The J gene is TRBJ1-3, the V gene TRBV6-6; 7 nucleotides agree with TRBD1. Germline CDR1 is MNHNY and CDR2 is SVGAGI (reference sequence). The CDR3 length is 14 residues. The V and J ends lost 11 bases and 0 bases, in that order; junction bases with no gene match: 7.

This clonotype has at least ten counts. The chain has TRBV12-5 and TRBJ1-1, with D perhaps matching TRBD1 (5 bases). The CDR3 runs to 13 residues. The V end lost 5 bases, the J end lost 10 bases, and 17 bases lay between the germline ends. Germline V gene sequence: CDR1 LGHNT, CDR2 FRNRAP. This CDR3 reads CASGPGVDGRAFF. DNA of the CDR3: TGTGCTAGTGGTCCGGGGGTCGACGGTCGAGCTTTCTTT. Using reference TRBV12-5 and TRBJ1-1 for the parts outside the CDR3, the full variable domain is DARVTQTPRHKVTEMGQEVTMRCQPILGHNTVFWYRQTMMQGLELLAYFRNRAPLDDSGMPKDRFSAEMPDATLATLKIQPSEPRDSAVYFCASGPGVDGRAFFGQGTRLTVV.

In its sample, this clonotype was seen many times. This sequence joins TRBV5-1 and TRBJ1-1; 8 nucleotides match TRBD1. The CDR3 is 13 amino acids. In germline, CDR1 is SGHRS, CDR2 YFSETQ. Trimming at V came to 4 bases and at J to 5 bases, leaving 4 bases not matched to a gene. CDR3 sequence reads: CASSPQGDTEAFF. The CDR3 coding sequence is TGCGCCAGCAGCCCACAGGGGGATACTGAAGCTTTCTTT.

This chain links TRBV28 with TRBJ1-1; D possibly corresponds to TRBD1 (6 bases). This CDR3 comprises 13 residues. V lost 3 bases and J lost 11, with 16 bases in between. The germline CDR1 and CDR2 sequences are MDHEN and SYDVKM. CDR3 residues: CASSLYGQLGAFF. The CDR3 region has the DNA TGTGCCAGCAGTTTGTATGGACAGCTCGGCGCTTTCTTT.

This clonotype was detected many times. The chain carries TRBV3-1 and TRBJ2-7; 10 bases fit TRBD2. Germline CDR1 is LGHDT and CDR2 is YNNKEL (reference sequence). This CDR3 contains 16 residues. With V trimmed by 4 bases and J by 6 bases, 12 bases remained unmatched. CDR3 in DNA: TGTGCCAGCAGCCGTTCATCCGGGACTAGCGATGCCGAGCAGTACTTC. Translation gives CASSRSSGTSDAEQYF.

This clonotype was seen more than once but under ten times. This rearrangement joins TRBV2 to TRBJ2-3, with 8 bases that match TRBD1. V was pared by 9 bases and J by 4 bases, with 9 bases of the junction left unmatched. The germline gives CDR1 SNHLY, CDR2 FYNNEI. The CDR3 runs 14 residues. CDR3 residues: CASHDRGLADTQYF. The DNA for the CDR3 is TGTGCCAGTCACGACAGGGGATTGGCAGATACGCAGTATTTT.

This clonotype was seen many times. The chain links TRBV28 to TRBJ2-5; D gene ambiguous. Per germline, CDR1 MDHEN and CDR2 SYDVKM. Trimming removed 1 base from V and 5 bases from J, with 11 bases in between. The CDR3 is 14 residues long. CDR3 sequence (DNA): TGTGCCAGCAGTTTATATAGGTTCGGCGAGACCCAGTACTTC. It translates to CASSLYRFGETQYF.

This chain connects TRBV5-1 to TRBJ1-2; D uncertain. Trimming removed 0 bases from V and 1 base from J, with 7 bases in between. The germline gives CDR1 SGHRS, CDR2 YFSETQ. CDR3 size: 14 residues. The CDR3 DNA reads TGCGCCAGCAGCTTGGAATCGGTTAACTATGGCTACACCTTC. This encodes CASSLESVNYGYTF. The full variable domain, in which reference TRBV5-1 and TRBJ1-2 provide the parts outside the CDR3, is KAGVTQTPRYLIKTRGQQVTLSCSPISGHRSVSWYQQTPGQGLQFLFEYFSETQRNKGNFPGRFSGRQFSNSRSEMNVSTLELGDSALYLCASSLESVNYGYTFGSGTRLTVV.